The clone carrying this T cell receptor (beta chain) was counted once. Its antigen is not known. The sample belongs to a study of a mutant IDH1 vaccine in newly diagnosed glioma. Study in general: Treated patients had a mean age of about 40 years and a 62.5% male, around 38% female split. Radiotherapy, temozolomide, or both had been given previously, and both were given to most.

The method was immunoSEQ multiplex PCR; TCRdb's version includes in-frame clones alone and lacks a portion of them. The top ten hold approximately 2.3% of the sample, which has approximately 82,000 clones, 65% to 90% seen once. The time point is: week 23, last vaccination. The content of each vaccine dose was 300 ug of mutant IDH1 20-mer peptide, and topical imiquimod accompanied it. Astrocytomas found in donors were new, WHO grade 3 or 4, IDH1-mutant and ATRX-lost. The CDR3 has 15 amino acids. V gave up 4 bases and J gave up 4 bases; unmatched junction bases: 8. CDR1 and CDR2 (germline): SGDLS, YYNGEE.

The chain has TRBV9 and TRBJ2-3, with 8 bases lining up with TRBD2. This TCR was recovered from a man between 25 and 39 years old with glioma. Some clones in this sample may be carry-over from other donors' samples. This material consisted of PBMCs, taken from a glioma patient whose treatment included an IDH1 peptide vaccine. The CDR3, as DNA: TGTGCCAGCAGCCGAAACGGCGGGGGGCCAGATACGCAGTATTTT. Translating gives CASSRNGGGPDTQYF.